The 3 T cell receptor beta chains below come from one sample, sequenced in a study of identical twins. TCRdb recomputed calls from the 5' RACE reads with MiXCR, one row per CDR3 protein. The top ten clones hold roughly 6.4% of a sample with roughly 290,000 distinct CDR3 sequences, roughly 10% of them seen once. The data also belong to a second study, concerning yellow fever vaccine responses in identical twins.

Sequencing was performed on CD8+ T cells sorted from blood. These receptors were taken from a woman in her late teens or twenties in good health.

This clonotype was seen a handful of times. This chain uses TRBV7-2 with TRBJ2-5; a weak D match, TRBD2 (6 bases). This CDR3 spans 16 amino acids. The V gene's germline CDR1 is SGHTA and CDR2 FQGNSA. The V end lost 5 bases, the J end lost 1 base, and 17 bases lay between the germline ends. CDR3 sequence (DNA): TGTGCCAGCAGCCCCGGCGCGGGACGCTCCCAAGAGACCCAGTACTTC. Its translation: CASSPGAGRSQETQYF.

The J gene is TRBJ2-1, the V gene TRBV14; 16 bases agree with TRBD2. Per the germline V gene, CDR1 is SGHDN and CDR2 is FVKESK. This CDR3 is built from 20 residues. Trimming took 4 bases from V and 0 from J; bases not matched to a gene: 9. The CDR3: CASSRPGLAGGPSSYNEQFF. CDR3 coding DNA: TGTGCCAGCAGCCGGCCGGGACTAGCGGGGGGGCCGAGCTCCTACAATGAGCAGTTCTTC.

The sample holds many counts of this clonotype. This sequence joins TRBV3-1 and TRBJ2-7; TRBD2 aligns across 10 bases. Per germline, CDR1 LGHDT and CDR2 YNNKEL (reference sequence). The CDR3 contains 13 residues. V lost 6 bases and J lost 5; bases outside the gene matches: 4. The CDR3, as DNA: TGTGCCAGCAGTCTAGCGGGAGCGGACGAGCAGTACTTC. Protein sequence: CASSLAGADEQYF.